This TCR beta chain appears in the sequencing data of a study of blood T cell repertoires in COVID-19. Looking at the study overall: The origin of the acute and convalescent COVID-19 samples was the United States, Italy and Spain.

Sequencing was performed with immunoSEQ multiplex PCR; in TCRdb, only in-frame clones are kept and a portion is missing. The profile shows tens of thousands of clones, roughly 85% of them singletons. The source material was peripheral blood. The origin of this receptor is a human donor in a cohort sampled during active COVID-19.

In DNA form, the CDR3 reads TGCGCCAGCAGATCTTCGGGACAGGGGGGTCGGATGAACACTGAAGCTTTCTTT. It encodes CASRSSGQGGRMNTEAFF. The V call is TRBV5-1, the J call TRBJ1-1, with TRBD1 identical over 11 bases. Looked up from germline, CDR1 is SGHRS and CDR2 is YFSETQ. The CDR3 is 18 residues long. V shed 5 bases, J shed 0 bases, and the junction held 12 bases outside the gene matches.